Detailed here is one T cell receptor beta chain. Its antigen is not identified. Repertoires were generated with immunoSEQ multiplex PCR, while TCRdb's copy carries only in-frame clones and drops some. The profile shows some 33,000 clones, over 60% of them singletons. This record belongs to a study of high-grade serous ovarian cancer treatment subgroups. Across the study: On average, approximately 14,000 reads and about 6,800 unique TCR beta rearrangements were obtained per sample. Study results and limitations: Clonal relatedness tracked neoantigen level, and by trend copy number and mutation load.

Tumor tissue was taken before any definitive surgery or chemotherapy was given. The V segment lost 5 bases and the J segment 3 bases; nucleotides outside the gene matches: 4. The CDR3 loop spans 13 amino acids. The germline V gene encodes CDR1 SEHNR and CDR2 FQNEAQ (reference sequence). J is TRBJ2-7 and V is TRBV7-9, with 7 bases matching TRBD1. This receptor was taken from a human donor with high-grade serous ovarian cancer. Source material: tumor tissue. The CDR3 DNA follows: TGTGCCAGCAGCCCGGACAGGCTCTACGAGCAGTACTTC. It translates to CASSPDRLYEQYF. Full variable domain (outside the CDR3, taken from reference TRBV7-9 and TRBJ2-7): DTGVSQNPRHKITKRGQNVTFRCDPISEHNRLYWYRQTLGQGPEFLTYFQNEAQLEKSRLLSDRFSAERPKGSFSTLEIQRTEQGDSAMYLCASSPDRLYEQYFGPGTRLTVT.